The next 27 T cell receptor beta chains were all read from a single sample in a study of Ad26.COV2.S vaccination and SARS-CoV-2 variants. Using immunoSEQ multiplex PCR, the repertoire was profiled, and TCRdb retains in-frame clones only, with some absent. The sample lists a few hundred thousand clones, 90% occurring once. Treatment indicated: 15 to 20 received Ad26.COV2.S at low or high dose, single or two shots; several received placebo; per-sample allocation not given. The study sampled participants on day 63 after the first vaccine or placebo injection. The specimen was peripheral blood, collected in a trial of Ad26.COV2.S vaccine versus placebo. All receptors derive from a person aged 18 to 59 who received the Ad26.COV2.S COVID-19 vaccine or a placebo.

V usage is TRBV30 and J usage is TRBJ2-7; D is unclear. Deletions cut 0 bases from V and 5 bases from J, with 8 bases between. This CDR3 is built from 12 residues. In germline, CDR1 is GTSNPN, CDR2 SVGIG (reference sequence). CDR3: CAWSVRGNEQYF. The CDR3 DNA reads TGTGCCTGGAGTGTACGAGGTAACGAGCAGTACTTC.

V gene TRBV3-1 (or the pseudogene TRBV3-2) combines with J gene TRBJ2-7; D is possibly TRBD1 or TRBD2 (5 bases each). Deletions cut 2 bases from V and 9 bases from J, with 26 bases between. The V gene's germline CDR1 is LGHDT and CDR2 YNNKEL (reference sequence). The CDR3 is made up of 17 amino acids. CDR3 sequence: CASSQTRLAVVGRAQYF. CDR3 nucleotides: TGTGCCAGCAGCCAAACAAGATTGGCCGTCGTGGGGCGGGCGCAGTACTTC.

This sequence joins TRBV27 and TRBJ2-3; 12 bases line up with TRBD2. The V gene end was trimmed by 6 bases and the J gene end by 7 bases; junction bases not matched to a gene: 11. CDR1 is MNHEY and CDR2 is SMNVEV in the germline V gene (reference sequence). The CDR3 sequence is 16 residues long. CDR3 DNA: TGTGCCAGCAGACATCTAGCGGGAGGGGGACACAATACGCAGTATTTT. Translating it yields CASRHLAGGGHNTQYF.

The genes are TRBV4-2 and TRBJ2-1; 10 bases map to TRBD2. This CDR3 comprises 14 residues. After removal of 3 bases from V and 6 bases from J, the junction contained 2 bases not matched to a gene. Germline CDR1 and CDR2: LGHNA and YNFKEQ. The CDR3 DNA sequence: TGTGCCAGCAGCCAGTCTAGCGGGAGCAATGAGCAGTTCTTC. It translates to CASSQSSGSNEQFF.

This sequence joins TRBV4-2 and TRBJ1-2; no reliable D call. The CDR3 consists of 17 residues. Germline loops: CDR1 LGHNA, CDR2 YNFKEQ. V was trimmed by 0 bases and J by 7 bases, leaving 21 bases between them. CDR3 loop: CASSQDRFAGVESGYTF. As DNA, the CDR3 is TGTGCCAGCAGCCAAGATAGGTTTGCGGGCGTCGAGAGTGGCTACACCTTC.

A word on this clone: This sample also contains other DNA sequences that code for the same CDR3. V is TRBV29-1 and J is TRBJ2-7; D gene uncertain. Germline V gives CDR1 SQVTM, CDR2 ANQGSEA. CDR3 size: 11 residues. V lost 4 bases, J lost 3 bases, and 7 bases lay in between. CDR3 nucleotide sequence: TGCAGCGTTGTTAGGGACTACGAGCAGTACTTC. It specifies CSVVRDYEQYF.

V gene TRBV3-1 (or the pseudogene TRBV3-2) combines with J gene TRBJ1-5, with D perhaps TRBD1 (5 bases). V was trimmed by 8 bases and J by 0 bases, leaving 20 bases between them. This CDR3 has 17 amino acids. Germline V lookup: CDR1 LGHDT, CDR2 YNNKEL (reference sequence). In nucleotides, the CDR3 is TGTGCCAGCGGACCTACAGCTTCGACAGATAGCAATCAGCCCCAGCATTTT. Translation gives CASGPTASTDSNQPQHF.

V usage is TRBV5-1 and J usage is TRBJ2-2; D gene ambiguous. Germline CDR1 is SGHRS and CDR2 is YFSETQ. Trimming cost V 4 bases and J 0 bases, with 4 bases left between them. This CDR3 has 13 residues. The CDR3 here is CASSIPNTGELFF. CDR3 DNA sequence: TGCGCCAGCAGCATTCCGAACACCGGGGAGCTGTTTTTT.

The chain links TRBV24-1 to TRBJ1-1; D remains unclear. Germline CDR1 is KGHDR and CDR2 is SFDVKD. Trimming took 5 bases from V and 1 from J, leaving 7 bases between them. This CDR3 has 13 residues. The CDR3, as DNA: TGTGCCACCAGTGGAAGGGAGAACACTGAAGCTTTCTTT. This encodes CATSGRENTEAFF.

The genes are TRBV7-2 and TRBJ1-5; D gene unclear. Germline values: CDR1 SGHTA, CDR2 FQGNSA. CDR3 length: 14 residues. V lost 1 base and J lost 3, with 7 bases in between. CDR3 loop: CASSLDGYNQPQHF. CDR3 sequence (DNA): TGTGCCAGCAGCTTAGACGGATACAATCAGCCCCAGCATTTT.

The gene calls are TRBV28 and TRBJ2-1; 7 nucleotides match TRBD1. CDR1 MDHEN and CDR2 SYDVKM come from the germline V gene. The V and J ends lost 4 bases and 5 bases, in that order; junction bases with no gene match: 11. The CDR3 runs to 16 residues. The CDR3 loop is CASSSTGTARDNEQFF. Here the CDR3 DNA reads TGTGCCAGCAGTTCGACAGGGACCGCGCGTGACAATGAGCAGTTCTTC. Looking up the rest from reference TRBV28 and TRBJ2-1 gives the full variable domain: DVKVTQSSRYLVKRTGEKVFLECVQDMDHENMFWYRQDPGLGLRLIYFSYDVKMKEKGDIPEGYSVSREKKERFSLILESASTNQTSMYLCASSSTGTARDNEQFFGPGTRLTVL.

The chain couples TRBV5-4 to TRBJ1-1, with a weak D call TRBD1 (6 bases). The CDR3 is made up of 14 amino acids. Trimming stripped 0 bases from V and 1 base from J, with 7 bases between. Germline CDR1 SGHNT, CDR2 YYREEE (reference sequence). CDR3 sequence: CASSLATGNTEAFF. The CDR3 DNA sequence: TGTGCCAGCAGCTTGGCGACAGGGAACACTGAAGCTTTCTTT.

This rearrangement joins TRBV11-2 to TRBJ2-5, with D perhaps TRBD2 (7 bases). CDR3 length: 14 residues. Trimming left V 4 bases short and J 5 bases short, with 14 bases between. Germline loops: CDR1 SGHAT, CDR2 FQNNGV. CDR3 residues: CASSSPRGGETQYF. In DNA, the CDR3 is TGTGCCAGCAGCTCTCCCAGGGGAGGGGAGACCCAGTACTTC. The full variable domain, completed using reference TRBV11-2 and TRBJ2-5, is EAGVAQSPRYKIIEKRQSVAFWCNPISGHATLYWYQQILGQGPKLLIQFQNNGVVDDSQLPKDRFSAERLKGVDSTLKIQPAKLEDSAVYLCASSSPRGGETQYFGPGTRLLVL.

The J gene is TRBJ1-1, the V gene TRBV5-1, with a possible D match to TRBD1 (6 bases). The V gene's germline CDR1 is SGHRS and CDR2 YFSETQ. The CDR3 runs to 15 residues. Trimming stripped 7 bases from V and 4 bases from J, with 20 bases between. In DNA form, the CDR3 reads TGCGCCAGCCGAAAAATGACAGGATTCGTCACTGAAGCTTTCTTT. Translation: CASRKMTGFVTEAFF.

This chain uses TRBV19 with TRBJ2-7, with TRBD2 matching over 9 bases. Germline values: CDR1 LNHDA, CDR2 SQIVND (reference sequence). Unmatched junction bases numbered 9, after V lost 10 bases and J lost 5 bases. The CDR3 contains 13 residues. CDR3 in DNA: TGTGCCACCTCTAGCGGGAACAGAGACGAGCAGTACTTC. This codes for CATSSGNRDEQYF.

The J gene is TRBJ1-4, the V gene TRBV7-8, with D possibly TRBD1 on 5 matching bases. Trimming took 1 base from V and 4 from J, leaving 10 bases between them. Germline CDR1 and CDR2: SGHVS and FQNEAQ. The CDR3 has 15 amino acids. The CDR3 sequence is CASSLGAGYNEKLFF. CDR3 DNA: TGTGCCAGCAGCTTAGGGGCAGGGTATAATGAAAAACTGTTTTTT.

The V call is TRBV28, the J call TRBJ2-2, with 7 bases that match TRBD2. The CDR3 is 15 residues long. Trimming at V came to 5 bases and at J to 3 bases, leaving 6 bases not matched to a gene. The V gene's germline CDR1 is MDHEN and CDR2 SYDVKM. The CDR3 is CASSRGGLYTGELFF. The CDR3 DNA sequence: TGTGCCAGCAGTAGGGGAGGGCTGTACACCGGGGAGCTGTTTTTT.

The chain carries TRBV30 and TRBJ1-5, with D tentatively TRBD1 (6 bases). CDR1 is GTSNPN and CDR2 is SVGIG in the germline V gene (reference sequence). The CDR3 runs to 15 residues. Trimming took off 5 bases at V and 0 bases at J, with 14 bases between the two ends. The CDR3 here is CAWALQGYSNQPQHF. The CDR3 bases are TGTGCCTGGGCCCTACAGGGATATAGCAATCAGCCCCAGCATTTT. Full variable domain (remainder filled in from reference TRBV30 and TRBJ1-5): SQTIHQWPATLVQPVGSPLSLECTVEGTSNPNLYWYRQAAGRGLQLLFYSVGIGQISSEVPQNLSASRPQDRQFILSSKKLLLSDSGFYLCAWALQGYSNQPQHFGDGTRLSIL.

V usage is TRBV5-1 and J usage is TRBJ2-5; no clear D gene. The CDR3 loop spans 13 amino acids. The germline CDR1 and CDR2 sequences are SGHRS and YFSETQ. V gave up 0 bases and J gave up 3 bases, with 6 bases separating them. The CDR3: CASSLGTKETQYF. In nucleotides, the CDR3 is TGCGCCAGCAGCTTGGGGACGAAAGAGACCCAGTACTTC.

This chain connects TRBV9 to TRBJ1-3; D is perhaps TRBD1 (5 bases). V lost 1 base and J 3 bases, leaving 11 bases between the germline ends. CDR3 length: 15 amino acids. Germline V gene sequence: CDR1 SGDLS, CDR2 YYNGEE. As DNA, the CDR3 is TGTGCCAGCAGCGTACAGGGAAGTTATGGAAACACCATATATTTT. Translated, it gives CASSVQGSYGNTIYF.

The chain couples TRBV6-5 to TRBJ2-2; D uncertain. Germline V gene sequence: CDR1 MNHEY, CDR2 SVGAGI. Trimming removed 0 bases at V and 3 bases at J, with 8 bases between. This CDR3 region has 15 residues. The CDR3 region is CASSYSQTYTGELFF. DNA for the CDR3: TGTGCCAGCAGTTACTCGCAAACTTACACCGGGGAGCTGTTTTTT.

The chain recombines TRBV10-3 with TRBJ2-1; D is possibly TRBD1 or TRBD2 (5 bases each). Trimming pared 3 bases from V and 8 bases from J, leaving 11 bases between. The CDR3 covers 13 residues. Germline CDR1 and CDR2: ENHRY and SYGVKD. This chain's CDR3 is CAISDGGLDEQFF. In DNA, the CDR3 is TGTGCCATCAGTGATGGGGGTTTAGATGAGCAGTTCTTC.

The chain uses TRBV19 and TRBJ2-7; D possibly uses TRBD1 or TRBD2 (6 bases each). Germline assignment: CDR1 LNHDA and CDR2 SQIVND (reference sequence). The CDR3 runs to 21 residues. Trimming removed 2 bases from V and 0 bases from J, with 29 bases in between. The CDR3 DNA reads TGTGCCAGTAGTATATCCACAGGGACCCCACGAGCGGGCGACCTCTCCTACGAGCAGTACTTC. Translated: CASSISTGTPRAGDLSYEQYF.

This chain links TRBV19 with TRBJ2-2; possible D gene TRBD1, 5 bases. Trimming pared 2 bases from V and 3 bases from J, leaving 7 bases between. Looked up from germline, CDR1 is LNHDA and CDR2 is SQIVND (reference sequence). The CDR3 contains 14 residues. As DNA, the CDR3 is TGTGCCAGTAGTATAAAGGGGTACACCGGGGAGCTGTTTTTT. Residues: CASSIKGYTGELFF. Full variable domain (outside the CDR3, taken from reference TRBV19 and TRBJ2-2): DGGITQSPKYLFRKEGQNVTLSCEQNLNHDAMYWYRQDPGQGLRLIYYSQIVNDFQKGDIAEGYSVSREKKESFPLTVTSAQKNPTAFYLCASSIKGYTGELFFGEGSRLTVL.

This CDR3 reads CASGGGQGPYEQYF. The CDR3 bases are TGTGCCAGCGGGGGGGGACAGGGCCCCTACGAGCAGTACTTC. This chain links TRBV7-6 with TRBJ2-7, with 9 positions matching TRBD1. V shed 8 bases, J shed 2 bases, and the junction held 7 bases outside the gene matches. The CDR3 contains 14 residues. Germline V CDR1 and CDR2: SGHVS, FNYEAQ.

On this clone itself: This specimen includes other DNA sequences encoding the same CDR3. The genes are TRBV20-1 and TRBJ2-1, with TRBD2 identical over 8 bases. The CDR3 covers 12 residues. After removal of 3 bases from V and 7 bases from J, the junction contained 2 bases not matched to a gene. Per the germline V gene, CDR1 is DFQATT and CDR2 is SNEGSKA (reference sequence). This CDR3 is CSASLAGNEQFF. CDR3 sequence (DNA): TGCAGTGCTAGTTTAGCGGGGAATGAGCAGTTCTTC.

The chain employs TRBV15 and TRBJ2-7, with TRBD1 as a possible D gene (5 bases). Germline CDR1 is LNHNV and CDR2 is YYDKDF (reference sequence). The CDR3 runs to 15 residues. V was cut by 0 bases and J by 1 base, with 10 bases left in between. CDR3 nucleotides: TGTGCCACCAGCAGAGATTGGGGCCCATCCTACGAGCAGTACTTC. The encoded protein is CATSRDWGPSYEQYF.